The rows below give T cell receptor beta chains drawn from one sample of a study of blood T cells in healthy people across ages. Each CDR3 protein gets one entry after TCRdb re-called the 5' RACE reads with MiXCR. The data hold around 1,000,000 distinct CDR3 sequences, with roughly a quarter observed a single time. The sample also formed part of further work on T cells of mothers and their children.

Specimen: blood. The receptors were gathered from a girl aged 2 to 10 in good health. The CDR3 runs from the conserved cysteine through the conserved F or W. A D gene is named only where the DNA matches it firmly.

TRBV21-1 . CASSKGITYEQYF
TRBV5-1 . CASSLVFFPYGQPQHF
TRBV14 . CASSQESVAKNIQYF
TRBV7-9 TRBD1 CASSLGTGGDSPLHF
TRBV11-2 . CASSLRGTRGDSPLHF
TRBV2 . CASSGGFGNQPQHF
TRBV3-1 . CASSQEVATGELFF
TRBV6-1 TRBD2 CASRRALYGGEEETQYF
TRBV4-3 . CASSQDLSRRDKLFF
TRBV20-1 . CSAGVYGATEAFF
TRBV19 TRBD2 CASSISSGSVYNEQFF
TRBV6-5 TRBD2 CASSLHGGTSGRGTDTQYF
TRBV5-4 . CASSLAKGDTEAFF
TRBV6-2/TRBV6-3 TRBD1 CASALDRGNQPQHF
TRBV4-1 . CASSQGRGPKNIQYF
TRBV20-1 TRBD2 CSLAGGTSYEQYF
TRBV2 . CASSDLGAGAKDYGYTF
TRBV5-1 TRBD1 CASSQNGQGSLEKLFF
TRBV10-3 . CAISETDSPYEQYF
TRBV7-2 TRBD1 CASSLDDRGQLFF
TRBV7-9 . CASSLALVTKNIQYF
TRBV29-1 . CSVELVSLGLETQYF
TRBV7-2 . CASSLTGAQTQYF
TRBV27 . CASSLPPTGNTEAFF
TRBV4-2 . CASSQEEGNTDTQYF
TRBV12-3/TRBV12-4 TRBD2 CASRKTSGPLDTQYF
TRBV6-1 . CASEGAGIMRGEQYF
TRBV20-1 . CSALTGHKNVDEQFF
TRBV3-1 . CASRRGATDTQYF
TRBV5-1 TRBD1 CASSSEGQVQLNIQYF
TRBV6-2/TRBV6-3 . CASSPELDLGEQFF
TRBV20-1 TRBD2 CSASRGGGVNNEQFF
TRBV2 TRBD2 CASSTTLAGGPINTQYF
TRBV6-5 TRBD2 CASKRTSGDNEQFF
TRBV10-3 TRBD1 CASGPGGQTDTQYF
TRBV9 . CASSALSDEQFF
TRBV7-3 . CASSALTGANVLTF
TRBV20-1 TRBD1 CSARTGVYEQYF
TRBV7-6 . CASSLFRTVAAGELFF
TRBV5-6 . CASSYTREQFF
TRBV11-2 . CASSLGVVKPQHF
TRBV5-1 . CASSIQEHYGYTF
TRBV7-8 . CASSSPDSPNEKLFF
TRBV20-1 TRBD1 CSASPDRGGYGYTF
TRBV4-1 . CASSQSGSSTDTQYF
TRBV6-1 . CASGIFTGELFF
TRBV3-1 . CASSPRHRDLYEQYF
TRBV4-1 . CASSQNAGNYGYTF
TRBV28 . CASSNPGLRSGANVLTF
TRBV9 . CASSVVGNVPEAFF
TRBV29-1 . CSVVRDLGAEAFF
TRBV5-1 . CASSLETLSSYEQYF
TRBV12-3/TRBV12-4 TRBD2 CASRPGLAGGHEQYF
TRBV20-1 . CSARKGSSSSYGYTF
TRBV12-3/TRBV12-4 . CASSPRREKLFF